This TCR beta chain was obtained from a study of beta chain features in type 1 diabetes. Study in general: Sorted cell examination encompassed over 90,000,000 cells across all samples.

Expressed TCRB transcripts were sequenced after all isolated RNA was converted to cDNA. The repertoire was sequenced with immunoSEQ multiplex PCR; TCRdb's copy has only in-frame clones and lacks some. The data hold approximately 150,000 clones, with about 10% observed a single time. On this clone itself: Its antigen is as yet unknown.

Study results and caveats: Naive, central memory and regulatory TCRB repertoires appeared more similar among patients than healthy donors. At VDJ recombination sites, type 1 diabetes patients had fewer insertions and more deleted nucleotides. Shorter TCRB CDR3s, moderately but significantly so, marked every one of the four CD4+ subsets in Type 1 diabetes patients.

The source is a young man in good health. The sequencing sample was made of naive CD4+ T cells from blood.

CDR3 in DNA: TGTGCCAGCAGCGGGAGGAACTATGGCTACACCTTC. It translates to CASSGRNYGYTF. This chain connects TRBV6-5 to TRBJ1-2; no definite D call. V lost 6 bases and J 2 bases, leaving 7 bases between the germline ends. This CDR3 region has 12 residues. Germline V gene sequence: CDR1 MNHEY, CDR2 SVGAGI.